This TCR beta chain was profiled in a study of neurological immune-mediated disorders. Findings of the study overall: Repertoires from 18 of 34 multiple sclerosis patients grouped phylogenetically into a related-CDR3 cluster, suggesting a possible signature. The multiple sclerosis repertoire cluster had no clinical or MRI correlate. The greatest degree of TCR clonal expansion was observed in HTLV-1-associated myelopathy, with the lowest in multiple sclerosis, below that of healthy controls.

Time point meaning: longitudinal time-point 2. The CDR3 is made up of 14 amino acids. Germline-derived CDR1 and CDR2 are DFQATT and SNEGSKA (reference sequence). V was clipped by 2 bases and J by 2 bases, with 12 bases between them. This clonotype has at least ten counts. The target antigen is unknown. TCRdb fed the 5' RACE reads into MiXCR, producing one record per CDR3 protein. Among 65,000 to 85,000 distinct CDR3 sequences listed, about 5.6% were seen once. This clonotype originated in a woman aged 60-75 years with multiple sclerosis. Material: PBMCs. This chain connects TRBV20-1 to TRBJ2-5; no reliable D call. Here the CDR3 reads CSARWAGRQETQYF. DNA for the CDR3: TGCAGTGCTAGATGGGCAGGACGTCAAGAGACCCAGTACTTC.